The 17 T cell receptor beta chains listed next were all sequenced from one sample in a study of T cells in women clearing cervical HPV infection. Data came from immunoSEQ multiplex PCR; TCRdb stores just in-frame clones and leaves some out. The sample data list 20,000 to 30,000 clones. Material for sequencing was blood buffy coat. Receptors were obtained from a woman aged 18-70 years with a cervical HPV16 infection that either progressed to CIN3+ or cleared (not recorded which).

Comments on this clone: The read ends 3 residues shy of where the CDR3 ends; the end is completed using the germline J gene. This rearrangement joins TRBV7-9 to TRBJ1-2; TRBD1 is a possible D gene (6 bases). The CDR3 has 14 amino acids. Germline CDR1 and CDR2: SEHNR and FQNEAQ (reference sequence). The part of the CDR3 DNA that was read is TGTGCCAGCAGCTCGACAGGAGTGGGATCCGAC. Protein: CASSSTGVGSD. The CDR3 in its entirety is CASSSTGVGSDYTF.

For this clone: Sequencing ends 3 residues short of the CDR3 end; the germline J gene provides the rest. The rearrangement links TRBV7-6 to TRBJ2-7; 8 positions match TRBD2. Germline lookup yields CDR1 SGHVS and CDR2 FNYEAQ. The CDR3 is 14 residues long. After removal of 1 base from V and 4 bases from J, the junction contained 3 bases not matched to a gene. CDR3 sequence: CASSLGGLGYEQYF. CDR3 bases read: TGTGCCAGCAGCTTAGGGGGACTAGGGTACGAG.

As regards this clone: The read stops 3 residues short of the end of the CDR3; the missing end is completed from the germline J gene. This chain uses TRBV20-1 with TRBJ1-2; D remains ambiguous. In germline, CDR1 is DFQATT, CDR2 SNEGSKA (reference sequence). The CDR3 sequence is 16 residues long. CDR3 loop: CSARVSRASGEPDYTF. The CDR3 DNA, read in part, is TGCAGTGCTAGAGTCTCCCGAGCGAGCGGAGAACCCGAC.

Concerning this clone itself: The read stops 3 residues short of the end of the CDR3; the missing end is completed from the germline J gene. The genes are TRBV7-2 and TRBJ2-5; maybe TRBD2 (7 bases). The CDR3 totals 15 residues. Germline CDR1 and CDR2: SGHTA and FQGNSA. The V end was cut by 3 bases, the J end by 5 bases, with 16 bases between. The sequenced CDR3 bases are TGTGCCAGCAGCTTGCGCGGGGGCGCCGGGGAGACC. It translates to CASSLRGGAGET. The entire CDR3 protein is CASSLRGGAGETQYF.

The CDR3 reads CASGRDRGFSPLFF. The sequenced part of the CDR3 DNA is TGTGCCAGCGGACGGGACAGGGGATTTTCACCG. The rearrangement joins TRBV6-4 to TRBJ2-2; 10 bases fit TRBD1. The read is 3 residues too short to cover the CDR3 end, so that end is filled in from the germline J gene. The V gene's germline CDR1 is MRHNA and CDR2 SNTAGT. There are 14 residues in the CDR3.

About this clone itself: The CDR3 goes on 3 residues after the read ends, and that part is filled in from the germline J gene. V gene TRBV18 combines with J gene TRBJ2-4; maybe TRBD1 (8 bases). CDR3 length equals 17 residues. Germline lookup yields CDR1 KGHSH and CDR2 LQKENI. CDR3 loop: CASSPGTGFSGIYGQYF. The DNA read from the CDR3 is TGTGCCAGCTCACCAGGGACAGGCTTCAGCGGGATCTATGGT.

With respect to this clone: The read halts 3 residues ahead of the CDR3 end, with the missing end drawn from the germline J gene. The V and J genes are TRBV6-2 or TRBV6-3 and TRBJ2-5; 7 nucleotides line up with TRBD1. Unmatched junction bases numbered 4, after V lost 4 bases and J lost 2 bases. The germline V gene encodes CDR1 MNHEY and CDR2 SVGEGT. The CDR3 loop spans 14 amino acids. Partial CDR3 DNA: TGTGCCAGCAGTTTTGGGACAGAGCAAGAGACC. Protein sequence: CASSFGTEQET. The CDR3 in full is CASSFGTEQETQYF.

A remark on this clone: The CDR3 goes on 3 residues after the read ends, and that part is filled in from the germline J gene. This chain uses TRBV2 with TRBJ2-7, with TRBD1 identical over 7 bases. The CDR3 length is 14 residues. CDR1 and CDR2 from the germline V gene are SNHLY and FYNNEI. J gave up 4 bases and V 5 bases, and 8 bases lay outside the gene matches. The sequenced part of the CDR3 DNA is TGTGCCAGCAGTAAATCAGGGGGTACTTACGAG. Amino acids: CASSKSGGTYE. The entire CDR3 protein is CASSKSGGTYEQYF. The whole variable domain, filled in from reference TRBV2 and TRBJ2-7, reads EPEVTQTPSHQVTQMGQEVILRCVPISNHLYFYWYRQILGQKVEFLVSFYNNEISEKSEIFDDQFSVERPDGSNFTLKIRSTKLEDSAMYFCASSKSGGTYEQYFGPGTRLTVT.

Comments on this clone: The CDR3 end lies 3 residues beyond the end of the read and is filled in from the germline J gene. This chain links TRBV10-3 with TRBJ1-2; tentative D call: TRBD1 (6 bases). The CDR3 extends over 14 amino acids. The V and J ends lost 3 bases and 6 bases respectively, with 14 bases between them. Germline values: CDR1 ENHRY, CDR2 SYGVKD. Here the CDR3 reads CAISDSGGADGYTF. The CDR3 DNA, read in part, is TGTGCCATCAGTGATTCCGGGGGGGCAGATGGC.

With regard to this clone: The read is 3 residues too short to cover the CDR3 end, so that end is filled in from the germline J gene. This chain joins TRBV7-9 and TRBJ2-2; 7 bases are shared with TRBD1. Germline CDR1 SEHNR, CDR2 FQNEAQ (reference sequence). This CDR3 has 14 residues. The CDR3 reads CASRAGTENSPLFF. The CDR3 DNA, read in part, is TGTGCCAGCAGGGCCGGGACAGAGAATTCACCG.

On this clone: From the germline J gene comes the end of the CDR3, since the read stops 3 residues before it. The chain joins TRBV7-9 to TRBJ1-2; D is undetermined. This CDR3 is built from 14 residues. From germline, CDR1 is SEHNR and CDR2 FQNEAQ (reference sequence). Incomplete CDR3 DNA: TGTGCCAGCAGCCCCCCTAGCGGGAGATCGGAC. Its translation is CASSPPSGRSD. The entire CDR3 protein reads CASSPPSGRSDYTF.

Concerning this clone: With the read ending 3 residues before the CDR3 end, the germline J gene is used to fill in that end. The V and J genes are TRBV5-5 and TRBJ1-2; D may be TRBD1 (6 bases). Looked up from germline, CDR1 is SGHKS and CDR2 is YYEKEE (reference sequence). The CDR3 is 15 amino acids. The chain's CDR3 is CASSLDGAGVYDYTF. The part of the CDR3 DNA that was read is TGTGCCAGCAGCTTGGACGGGGCAGGGGTGTACGAC. The full variable domain, rest sourced from reference TRBV5-5 and TRBJ1-2, is DAGVTQSPTHLIKTRGQQVTLRCSPISGHKSVSWYQQVLGQGPQFIFQYYEKEERGRGNFPDRFSARQFPNYSSELNVNALLLGDSALYLCASSLDGAGVYDYTFGSGTRLTVV.

The CDR3 region is CSARPERDSYEQYF. Partial CDR3 DNA: TGCAGTGCTAGACCCGAACGGGACAGCTACGAG. The chain uses TRBV20-1 and TRBJ2-7; 7 bases line up with TRBD1. The observed sequence ends 3 residues before the CDR3 terminus, with the missing tail filled in from the germline J gene. The junction had 7 bases not matched to a gene; V was cut back by 2 bases and J by 3 bases. This CDR3 has 14 amino acids. Germline V gene data show CDR1 as DFQATT and CDR2 as SNEGSKA (reference sequence).

A note on this clone: The read halts 3 residues ahead of the CDR3 end, with the missing end drawn from the germline J gene. The chain uses TRBV5-1 and TRBJ2-7, with 8 bases identical to TRBD1. The CDR3 loop spans 13 amino acids. Looked up from germline, CDR1 is SGHRS and CDR2 is YFSETQ. V lost 4 bases to trimming and J lost 5 bases; unmatched junction nucleotides: 5. CDR3 sequence: CASSPRGLNEQYF. The CDR3 DNA, read in part, is TGCGCCAGCAGCCCCAGGGGGCTCAACGAG.

Notes on this clone: The read is 3 residues too short to cover the CDR3 end, so that end is filled in from the germline J gene. The chain recombines TRBV19 with TRBJ1-2; perhaps TRBD1 as D (6 bases). The germline CDR1 and CDR2 sequences are LNHDA and SQIVND (reference sequence). The CDR3 consists of 16 residues. Incomplete CDR3 DNA: TGTGCCAGTAGGCCATCCCCTCGGGACATCCTAGTGAGC. It codes for CASRPSPRDILVS. In full, the CDR3 reads CASRPSPRDILVSYTF.

As to this clone: The DNA ends 3 residues before the CDR3 does, and the rest of the CDR3 is filled in from the germline J gene. J is TRBJ2-7 and V is TRBV5-1; D is undetermined. Germline CDR1 is SGHRS and CDR2 is YFSETQ. V lost 5 bases to trimming and J lost 5 bases, with 20 bases between them. CDR3 size: 15 residues. This CDR3 is CASSLLEFGLNEQYF. Partial CDR3 DNA: TGCGCCAGCAGTCTTCTTGAATTCGGGTTAAACGAG. The entire variable domain, with the rest obtained from reference TRBV5-1 and TRBJ2-7, is as follows: KAGVTQTPRYLIKTRGQQVTLSCSPISGHRSVSWYQQTPGQGLQFLFEYFSETQRNKGNFPGRFSGRQFSNSRSEMNVSTLELGDSALYLCASSLLEFGLNEQYFGPGTRLTVT.

Worth noting for this clone: The read finishes 3 residues shy of the CDR3 end, and the germline J gene is used to complete it. V gene TRBV7-9 combines with J gene TRBJ2-2; 10 bases are a match to TRBD1. The CDR3 is 15 residues long. The V segment lost 5 bases and the J segment 6 bases; nucleotides outside the gene matches: 6. Germline V gene data show CDR1 as SEHNR and CDR2 as FQNEAQ (reference sequence). CDR3 bases read: TGTGCCAGCAGCCTCCGACAGGGGGCGGCCGGGGAG. Protein sequence: CASSLRQGAAGE. The entire CDR3 protein is CASSLRQGAAGELFF.